Shown below are 19 T cell receptor beta chains from a single sample sequenced in a study of CD4 T cells in relation to SARS-CoV-2 and coronaviruses. Their cognate antigens are unknown. Before the COVID-19 pandemic, during about 2010-2019, CD4+ T cells were taken from unexposed donors. After less than 11 days of culture, CD4+ T cells were isolated. Clones were read by immunoSEQ multiplex PCR, and TCRdb kept only the in-frame ones, dropping some. The sample lists 24,000 or so clones, about 80% occurring once. Specimen: CD4+ T cells from PBMCs, cultured in vitro. The receptor set was obtained from a human donor in good health.

The chain joins TRBV11-2 to TRBJ2-1; TRBD2 aligns across 10 bases. This CDR3 comprises 15 residues. Germline V gene data show CDR1 as SGHAT and CDR2 as FQNNGV. Trimming took 2 bases from V and 7 from J; bases not matched to a gene: 5. CDR3 amino acids: CASSLSSGSVNEQFF. CDR3 nucleotides: TGTGCCAGCAGCTTATCTAGCGGGAGTGTGAATGAGCAGTTCTTC. Complete variable domain (other parts from reference TRBV11-2 and TRBJ2-1): EAGVAQSPRYKIIEKRQSVAFWCNPISGHATLYWYQQILGQGPKLLIQFQNNGVVDDSQLPKDRFSAERLKGVDSTLKIQPAKLEDSAVYLCASSLSSGSVNEQFFGPGTRLTVL.

The genes are TRBV27 and TRBJ1-4; D may be TRBD1 (5 bases). CDR1 and CDR2 (germline): MNHEY, SMNVEV (reference sequence). Deletions cut 4 bases from V and 0 bases from J, with 12 bases between. The CDR3 has 16 amino acids. The CDR3, as DNA: TGTGCCAGCAGTTGGGGGGTCCCTGCAACTAATGAAAAACTGTTTTTT. Its translation is CASSWGVPATNEKLFF.

V gene TRBV4-2 combines with J gene TRBJ2-1; 11 bases are shared with TRBD2. CDR1 and CDR2 (germline): LGHNA, YNFKEQ. Unmatched junction bases numbered 3, after V lost 0 bases and J lost 5 bases. There are 16 residues in the CDR3. The CDR3 DNA follows: TGTGCCAGCAGCCAAGATAGCGGGAGGGGCAACAATGAGCAGTTCTTC. It codes for CASSQDSGRGNNEQFF.

This clone appeared once. This chain's CDR3 is CASSLEGQGVHEQYF. The CDR3 DNA reads as TGCGCCAGCAGCTTGGAAGGACAGGGGGTCCACGAGCAGTACTTC. This sequence joins TRBV5-1 and TRBJ2-7; 10 bases line up with TRBD1. This CDR3 spans 15 amino acids. Trimming took 0 bases from V and 5 from J; bases not matched to a gene: 5. Germline lookup yields CDR1 SGHRS and CDR2 YFSETQ.

There are a few counts of this clone. The genes are TRBV30 and TRBJ1-1; tentatively, D is TRBD1 (5 bases). The CDR3 has 15 residues. Trimming removed 0 bases at V and 4 bases at J, with 15 bases between. CDR1 GTSNPN and CDR2 SVGIG come from the germline V gene (reference sequence). The CDR3 coding sequence is TGTGCCTGGAGTGTACTGTCAGGGTTCGCCACTGAAGCTTTCTTT. Its translation is CAWSVLSGFATEAFF.

The J gene is TRBJ1-6, the V gene TRBV27; the match to TRBD1 covers 7 bases. There are 14 residues in the CDR3. V shed 6 bases and J 8 bases; nucleotides not matched to a gene: 7. Germline V gene data show CDR1 as MNHEY and CDR2 as SMNVEV (reference sequence). The CDR3 loop is CASRIQGMDSPLHF. The CDR3 DNA follows: TGTGCCAGCAGGATACAGGGGATGGATTCACCCCTCCACTTT.

The rearrangement links TRBV6-6 to TRBJ1-2, with D unresolved. With 2 bases removed from V and 5 bases from J, the gap between germline ends came to 18 bases. Germline CDR1 MNHNY, CDR2 SVGAGI (reference sequence). This CDR3 region has 16 residues. The CDR3 sequence is CASSYLLVGREYGYTF. CDR3 nucleotides: TGTGCCAGCAGTTACCTCTTGGTGGGCAGAGAATATGGCTACACCTTC.

The rearrangement joins TRBV3-1 (or the pseudogene TRBV3-2) to TRBJ2-7; D perhaps matches TRBD1 (6 bases). The length of the CDR3 is 13 residues. Looked up from germline, CDR1 is LGHDT and CDR2 is YNNKEL (reference sequence). Trimming left V 3 bases short and J 6 bases short, with 12 bases between. The CDR3 DNA reads TGTGCCAGCAGCCAGCTGGCAGGGGTCGAGCAGTACTTC. Protein product: CASSQLAGVEQYF.

The genes are TRBV19 and TRBJ2-1, with D perhaps matching TRBD2 (5 bases). The V gene lost 5 bases and the J gene lost 9 bases, with 23 bases spanning the gap. Looked up from germline, CDR1 is LNHDA and CDR2 is SQIVND (reference sequence). The CDR3 sequence is 16 residues long. The DNA of the CDR3 is TGTGCCAGTAGTTCTTCAATGCGGGTCGGGCTTCGTGAGCAGTTCTTC. Protein: CASSSSMRVGLREQFF.

The chain has TRBV5-6 and TRBJ2-4; unclear D gene. Germline V gene sequence: CDR1 SGHDT, CDR2 YYEEEE. This CDR3 is 15 amino acids long. Trimming shortened V by 4 bases and J by 3 bases, and 14 bases separated the two germline ends. The chain's CDR3 is CASSNLLHGKNIQYF. DNA of the CDR3: TGTGCCAGCAGCAACTTACTACACGGCAAAAACATTCAGTACTTC.

The chain recombines TRBV30 with TRBJ2-7, with TRBD2 identical over 10 bases. Germline CDR1 is GTSNPN and CDR2 is SVGIG (reference sequence). The CDR3 has 14 amino acids. V trimming: 2 bases; J trimming: 4 bases; junction bases outside the gene matches: 5. CDR3: CAWSPSGSPYEQYF. In DNA form, the CDR3 reads TGTGCCTGGAGTCCTAGCGGGAGTCCTTACGAGCAGTACTTC. The full variable domain, its missing parts supplied by reference TRBV30 and TRBJ2-7, is SQTIHQWPATLVQPVGSPLSLECTVEGTSNPNLYWYRQAAGRGLQLLFYSVGIGQISSEVPQNLSASRPQDRQFILSSKKLLLSDSGFYLCAWSPSGSPYEQYFGPGTRLTVT.

This sequence joins TRBV24-1 and TRBJ2-5; 7 bases match TRBD2. J was trimmed by 2 bases and V by 7 bases; bases with no gene match: 6. Germline CDR1 is KGHDR and CDR2 is SFDVKD. The CDR3 consists of 14 residues. CDR3 in amino acids: CATRGNGGQETQYF. The CDR3 region has the DNA TGTGCCACCAGGGGTAACGGGGGGCAAGAGACCCAGTACTTC.

The rearrangement links TRBV7-9 to TRBJ1-2; D perhaps matches TRBD1 (5 bases). The CDR3 has 13 amino acids. V lost 5 bases, J lost 8 bases, and 15 bases lay in between. Germline values: CDR1 SEHNR, CDR2 FQNEAQ (reference sequence). The CDR3 region is CASSPAGTQGYTF. CDR3 bases: TGTGCCAGCAGCCCCGCCGGGACTCAGGGCTACACCTTC.

This chain links TRBV12-3 or TRBV12-4 with TRBJ1-2, with 8 bases identical to TRBD1. Losses at the gene ends were 6 bases for V and 9 bases for J; bases not matched to a gene: 9. This CDR3 spans 13 amino acids. This CDR3 is CASSPGQDRCYTF. The CDR3 coding sequence is TGTGCCAGCAGCCCGGGACAGGACAGGTGCTACACCTTC.

V and J are TRBV1 and TRBJ2-1; the table's D call TRBD2 went unverified against the DNA. TRBV1 is a listed pseudogene. The CDR3 has 15 residues. CDR3: CTSSPAKTSRDEQFF. The DNA for the CDR3 is TGCACCAGCAGCCCCGCGAAGACTAGCCGGGATGAGCAGTTCTTC.

The chain has TRBV19 and TRBJ1-4; no clear D. Per the germline V gene, CDR1 is LNHDA and CDR2 is SQIVND (reference sequence). Trimming pared 7 bases from V and 5 bases from J, leaving 14 bases between. The CDR3 contains 14 residues. The CDR3 is CASTRALTNEKLFF. The CDR3 DNA sequence: TGTGCCAGTACCCGGGCCTTAACAAATGAAAAACTGTTTTTT.

The chain combines TRBV5-1 with TRBJ2-7, with D perhaps matching TRBD2 (6 bases). The CDR3 is 15 amino acids. The germline V gene has CDR1 SGHRS and CDR2 YFSETQ. V lost 0 bases to trimming and J lost 2 bases, with 12 bases between them. The CDR3: CASSLGVSGAYEQYF. Here the CDR3 DNA reads TGCGCCAGCAGCTTGGGGGTTAGCGGAGCCTACGAGCAGTACTTC. Full variable domain (outside the CDR3, taken from reference TRBV5-1 and TRBJ2-7): KAGVTQTPRYLIKTRGQQVTLSCSPISGHRSVSWYQQTPGQGLQFLFEYFSETQRNKGNFPGRFSGRQFSNSRSEMNVSTLELGDSALYLCASSLGVSGAYEQYFGPGTRLTVT.

The chain has TRBV28 and TRBJ2-7, with D perhaps being TRBD1 or TRBD2 (5 bases each). Germline values: CDR1 MDHEN, CDR2 SYDVKM. With 6 bases removed from V and 2 bases from J, the gap between germline ends came to 17 bases. The CDR3 sequence is 15 residues long. CDR3 sequence: CASRGRDRHTYEQYF. The CDR3 coding sequence is TGTGCCAGCAGGGGTAGGGACCGGCACACCTACGAGCAGTACTTC.

By share, this clone ranks as large. The V and J genes are TRBV27 and TRBJ1-2, with 9 bases lining up with TRBD1. The CDR3 runs 14 residues. Trimming cost V 2 bases and J 2 bases; bases outside gene matches: 0. Germline lookup yields CDR1 MNHEY and CDR2 SMNVEV (reference sequence). The CDR3 loop is CASSLGTGNYGYTF. In DNA, the CDR3 is TGTGCCAGCAGTTTAGGGACAGGGAACTATGGCTACACCTTC.